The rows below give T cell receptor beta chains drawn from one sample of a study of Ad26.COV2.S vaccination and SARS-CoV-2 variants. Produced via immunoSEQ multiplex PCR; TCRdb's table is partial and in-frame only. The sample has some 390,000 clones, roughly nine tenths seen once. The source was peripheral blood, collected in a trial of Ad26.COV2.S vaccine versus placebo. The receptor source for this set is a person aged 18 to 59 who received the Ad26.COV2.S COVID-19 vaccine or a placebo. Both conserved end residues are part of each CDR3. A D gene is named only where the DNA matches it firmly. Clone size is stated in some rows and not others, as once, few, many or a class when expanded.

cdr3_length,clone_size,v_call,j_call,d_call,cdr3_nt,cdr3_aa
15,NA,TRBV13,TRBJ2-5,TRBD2,TGTGCCAGCAGCCCAGAGCGGGGGGCCCAAGAGACCCAGTACTTC,CASSPERGAQETQYF
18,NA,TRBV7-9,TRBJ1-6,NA,TGTGCCAGCAGCTCCCAAATGCTTTTCCAGGGGCTCAATTCACCCCTCCACTTT,CASSSQMLFQGLNSPLHF
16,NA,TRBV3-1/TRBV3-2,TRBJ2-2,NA,TGTGCCAGCAGCCAAGCGGGGGCGAAACTTACCGGGGAGCTGTTTTTT,CASSQAGAKLTGELFF
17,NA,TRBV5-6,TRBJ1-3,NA,TGTGCCAGCAGCTCCTATTCTTACAGGAGCTCTGGAAACACCATATATTTT,CASSSYSYRSSGNTIYF
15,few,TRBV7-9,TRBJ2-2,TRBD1,TGTGCCAGCAGCTACGTAGACAGGGGCGACGGGGAGCTGTTTTTT,CASSYVDRGDGELFF
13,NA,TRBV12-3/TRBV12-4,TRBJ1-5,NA,TGTGCCAGCAGGTACGGGGGCAATCAGCCCCAGCATTTT,CASRYGGNQPQHF
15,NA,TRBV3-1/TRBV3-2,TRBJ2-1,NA,TGTGCCAGCAGCCAAGAGAGGATTCTCTCCAATGAGCAGTTCTTC,CASSQERILSNEQFF
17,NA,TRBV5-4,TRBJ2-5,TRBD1,TGTGCCAGCAGCTTGGCCGGCAGGGACAGGGGGCGGGAGACCCAGTACTTC,CASSLAGRDRGRETQYF
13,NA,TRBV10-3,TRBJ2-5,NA,TGTGCCATCAGTGAGTTCGAAAAAGAGACCCAGTACTTC,CAISEFEKETQYF
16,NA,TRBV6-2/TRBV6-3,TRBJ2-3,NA,TGTGCCAGCAGTTACTCTCATACCCCTAGCGCAGATACGCAGTATTTT,CASSYSHTPSADTQYF
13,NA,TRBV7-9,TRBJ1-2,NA,TGTGCCAGCAGCGCGGACAGTATCTATGGCTACACCTTC,CASSADSIYGYTF
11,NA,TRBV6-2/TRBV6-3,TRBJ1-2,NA,TGTGCCAGCAGTTACTCGGCGGGCTACACCTTC,CASSYSAGYTF
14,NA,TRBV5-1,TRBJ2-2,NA,TGCGCCAGCAGCTTGTGGGGGACCACCGGGGAGCTGTTTTTT,CASSLWGTTGELFF
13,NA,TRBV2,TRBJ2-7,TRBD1,TGTGCCAGTGATTCGACAGGGACCTACGAGCAGTACTTC,CASDSTGTYEQYF
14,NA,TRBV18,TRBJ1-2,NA,TGTGCCAGCTCCATTTCAGGGAAACCGGGCGGCTACACCTTC,CASSISGKPGGYTF
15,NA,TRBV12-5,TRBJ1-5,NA,TGTGCTAGTGGTTCCCCGGGGCAGGGCGGGCAGCCCCAGCATTTT,CASGSPGQGGQPQHF
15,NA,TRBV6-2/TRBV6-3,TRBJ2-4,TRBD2,TGTGCCAGCAGTCCACTACGGGGGGGCTTGAACATTCAGTACTTC,CASSPLRGGLNIQYF
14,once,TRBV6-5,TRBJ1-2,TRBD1,TGTGCCAGCAGGCCGGGACAGGGACACTATGGCTACACCTTC,CASRPGQGHYGYTF
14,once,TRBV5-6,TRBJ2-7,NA,TGTGCCAGCAGCTTGACAGGGTGGGCCTACGAGCAGTACTTC,CASSLTGWAYEQYF
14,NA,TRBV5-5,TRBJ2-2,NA,TGTGCCAGCAGCCCATCCTCCAACACCGGGGAGCTGTTTTTT,CASSPSSNTGELFF